This T cell receptor (beta chain) was profiled in a study of T-cell memory formation after mild COVID-19. General study findings and limits: A balance of CD4 and CD8 characterized clones contracting day 15 to 85, whereas later expanders leaned CD4+. Some clones that responded were present in memory (sampled pre-infection), which suggests cross-reactive memory joined.

In germline, CDR1 is KGHSH, CDR2 LQKENI. The CDR3 runs to 13 residues. Trimming shortened V by 8 bases and J by 0 bases, and 9 bases separated the two germline ends. After 5'RACE with constant-segment primers, TCR alpha and TCR beta cDNA libraries carrying sample barcodes and UMIs were obtained. TCRdb redid the calling of the 5' RACE reads with MiXCR, one entry per CDR3 protein. The data contain 200,000 to 300,000 distinct CDR3 sequences, approximately 15% of them singletons. This clonotype has at least ten counts. The antigen remains unidentified. The material sequenced was PBMCs or a T cell subset sorted from them (not recorded which). The genes are TRBV18 and TRBJ2-3; no reliable D call. This clonotype was obtained from an adult woman who had mild COVID-19 (a few samples of this study predate the infection). Cell type and time point are not known. In nucleotides, the CDR3 is TGTGCCAGCAGCCCCCCCAGCACAGATACGCAGTATTTT. Protein product: CASSPPSTDTQYF.